One and the same sample provided the 21 T cell receptor beta chains below, sequenced in a study of PD-L1 blockade in urothelial cancer. Sample time point: peripheral blood 6 weeks after treatment start. Produced via immunoSEQ multiplex PCR; TCRdb's table is partial and in-frame only. Here the sample spans around 49,000 clones, around nine tenths being singletons. The sequences come from PBMCs, collected around atezolizumab (anti-PD-L1) treatment. The receptors stem from a man aged 55 to 69 with urothelial cancer.

The gene calls are TRBV10-3 and TRBJ1-1; TRBD1 agrees at 10 bases. CDR3 length: 15 residues. Germline CDR1 ENHRY, CDR2 SYGVKD. J lost 2 bases, V lost 6 bases, and 6 bases had no gene match. CDR3 DNA sequence: TGTGCCATCAGGGGACAGGGGAGCTTCAACACTGAAGCTTTCTTT. Its translation is CAIRGQGSFNTEAFF.

The chain links TRBV2 to TRBJ2-1; TRBD2 matches 10 bases. The V and J ends lost 8 bases and 12 bases, in that order; junction bases with no gene match: 4. This CDR3 contains 11 residues. The germline V gene encodes CDR1 SNHLY and CDR2 FYNNEI. CDR3 region: CASGSGGGQFF. The DNA for the CDR3 is TGTGCCAGCGGGAGCGGGGGGGGGCAGTTCTTC.

Only one count was recorded for this clone. The chain carries TRBV5-1 and TRBJ1-2; D is uncertain. The germline CDR1 and CDR2 sequences are SGHRS and YFSETQ. V was trimmed by 4 bases and J by 4 bases, leaving 14 bases between them. CDR3 length equals 14 residues. CDR3 DNA: TGCGCCAGCAGCCCGGAGTCGGCGCGCTATGGCTACACCTTC. Amino acids: CASSPESARYGYTF.

The chain has TRBV18 and TRBJ1-1; D is unresolved. V was pared by 0 bases and J by 4 bases, with 15 bases between. The CDR3 is 16 amino acids. Germline values: CDR1 KGHSH, CDR2 LQKENI. CDR3 nucleotide sequence: TGTGCCAGCTCACCACCTTCACACCCGGGATCCACTGAAGCTTTCTTT. Residues: CASSPPSHPGSTEAFF.

The chain is built from TRBV21-1 and TRBJ1-4; TRBD1 reflects the table's D call only, with no check against the DNA. TRBV21-1 is listed as a pseudogene. The CDR3 extends over 15 amino acids. This chain's CDR3 is CASTTRGGTNEKLFF. The CDR3 DNA reads as TGTGCCAGCACCACCCGAGGGGGAACTAATGAAAAACTGTTTTTT.

The V and J genes are TRBV25-1 and TRBJ1-4; D call uncertain. The V gene lost 3 bases and the J gene lost 2 bases, with 7 bases spanning the gap. Germline CDR1 and CDR2: MGHDK and SYGVNS. This CDR3 contains 14 residues. The CDR3 nucleotides read TGTGCCAGCAGTGACTCCAGGACTAATGAAAAACTGTTTTTT. Its translation is CASSDSRTNEKLFF.

The chain recombines TRBV6-5 with TRBJ2-5; D gene ambiguous. The germline gives CDR1 MNHEY, CDR2 SVGAGI. V lost 7 bases to trimming and J lost 1 base, with 7 bases between them. The CDR3 totals 12 residues. CDR3 nucleotides: TGTGCCAGCATGAGTACCCAAGAGACCCAGTACTTC. Its protein is CASMSTQETQYF.

Note on this clone: This CDR3 is also generated by other DNA sequences in the sample. The chain carries TRBV5-1 and TRBJ2-7; 10 bases match TRBD1. From germline, CDR1 is SGHRS and CDR2 YFSETQ. Trimming cost V 1 base and J 2 bases; bases outside gene matches: 3. The CDR3 totals 15 residues. The CDR3 bases are TGCGCCAGCAGCTTGAGGGACAGGGGTCCCTACGAGCAGTACTTC. This encodes CASSLRDRGPYEQYF. Looking up the rest from reference TRBV5-1 and TRBJ2-7 gives the full variable domain: KAGVTQTPRYLIKTRGQQVTLSCSPISGHRSVSWYQQTPGQGLQFLFEYFSETQRNKGNFPGRFSGRQFSNSRSEMNVSTLELGDSALYLCASSLRDRGPYEQYFGPGTRLTVT.

This chain joins TRBV9 and TRBJ2-5; 8 bases fit TRBD2. Germline trimming cut 2 bases from V and 1 base from J; bases unmatched to any gene: 7. The CDR3 covers 16 residues. Germline assignment: CDR1 SGDLS and CDR2 YYNGEE. The CDR3 DNA reads as TGTGCCAGCAGCGTCCCCGAAGGGACTAGCCAAGAGACCCAGTACTTC. Its protein product is CASSVPEGTSQETQYF.

This chain's CDR3 is CASSPEGFTEAFF. The CDR3 DNA is TGTGCCAGTAGTCCAGAGGGCTTCACTGAAGCTTTCTTT. The rearrangement joins TRBV19 to TRBJ1-1; D not certain. This CDR3 has 13 residues. Germline V lookup: CDR1 LNHDA, CDR2 SQIVND (reference sequence). The V end lost 5 bases, the J end lost 4 bases, and 11 bases lay between the germline ends.

Here the CDR3 DNA reads TGTGCCAGCCCCACGGGGGGCCCTTCCTCAATCGAGCAGTACTTC. Its translation is CASPTGGPSSIEQYF. This chain joins TRBV2 and TRBJ2-7, with a weak D call TRBD2 (7 bases). The V end was cut by 8 bases, the J end by 6 bases, with 23 bases between. The germline CDR1 and CDR2 sequences are SNHLY and FYNNEI. The CDR3 is made up of 15 amino acids. The full variable domain, completed using reference TRBV2 and TRBJ2-7, is EPEVTQTPSHQVTQMGQEVILRCVPISNHLYFYWYRQILGQKVEFLVSFYNNEISEKSEIFDDQFSVERPDGSNFTLKIRSTKLEDSAMYFCASPTGGPSSIEQYFGPGTRLTVT.

This clone came up once. The chain employs TRBV6-1 and TRBJ2-3, with 8 nucleotides matching TRBD2. The CDR3 spans 19 residues. In germline, CDR1 is MNHNS, CDR2 SASEGT. Unmatched junction bases numbered 16, after V lost 2 bases and J lost 3 bases. DNA of the CDR3: TGTGCCAGCAGTGAACGGGGGGGTGTTAGCGCCTGGGTTACAGATACGCAGTATTTT. It yields the protein CASSERGGVSAWVTDTQYF.

The chain couples TRBV7-2 to TRBJ1-4; 8 nucleotides agree with TRBD1. From germline, CDR1 is SGHTA and CDR2 FQGNSA. CDR3 length: 14 residues. V lost 3 bases and J lost 7; bases outside the gene matches: 4. Written as DNA, the CDR3 is TGTGCCAGCAGCTTTGACAGGGGAAGTGAAAAACTGTTTTTT. Translation gives CASSFDRGSEKLFF.

The chain employs TRBV19 and TRBJ2-3; 8 bases match TRBD1. Germline-derived CDR1 and CDR2 are LNHDA and SQIVND (reference sequence). Trimming removed 3 bases from V and 2 bases from J; junction bases left unmatched: 4. This CDR3 is 15 amino acids long. CDR3 nucleotides: TGTGCCAGTAGTATTGGGCAGGGGGCCACAGATACGCAGTATTTT. Translated, it gives CASSIGQGATDTQYF.

A few counts support this clone. This chain joins TRBV5-4 and TRBJ2-3; D not certain. The CDR3 has 14 residues. With 0 bases removed from V and 3 bases from J, the gap between germline ends came to 8 bases. Looked up from germline, CDR1 is SGHNT and CDR2 is YYREEE (reference sequence). The CDR3 reads CASSLDSLTDTQYF. Here the CDR3 DNA reads TGTGCCAGCAGCTTGGACAGTCTTACAGATACGCAGTATTTT.

The chain uses TRBV27 and TRBJ2-1, with 9 bases aligning to TRBD2. The V gene end was trimmed by 8 bases and the J gene end by 0 bases; junction bases not matched to a gene: 14. The CDR3 loop spans 18 amino acids. Germline values: CDR1 MNHEY, CDR2 SMNVEV (reference sequence). The CDR3 DNA follows: TGTGCCAGCTTTCCTCAAGCCCGCGGGGGGGCCTCCTACAATGAGCAGTTCTTC. Translation: CASFPQARGGASYNEQFF.

This clone has just one count. The chain carries TRBV6-5 and TRBJ2-1; 9 bases line up with TRBD2. The CDR3 runs to 16 residues. Germline values: CDR1 MNHEY, CDR2 SVGAGI. V shed 3 bases, J shed 1 base, and the junction held 4 bases outside the gene matches. As DNA, the CDR3 is TGTGCCAGCAGTTATGGCGGGGGGGGTTCCTACAATGAGCAGTTCTTC. The encoded protein is CASSYGGGGSYNEQFF.

The sample holds one count of this clone. The rearrangement links TRBV5-4 to TRBJ2-1; D perhaps matches TRBD1 (6 bases). The CDR3 runs to 15 residues. CDR1 SGHNT and CDR2 YYREEE come from the germline V gene (reference sequence). V was clipped by 4 bases and J by 6 bases, with 17 bases between them. CDR3 sequence reads: CASSLPGQRANEQFF. CDR3 sequence (DNA): TGTGCCAGCAGCCTTCCGGGACAACGAGCCAATGAGCAGTTCTTC. The variable domain in full, with the rest retrieved from reference TRBV5-4 and TRBJ2-1, is ETGVTQSPTHLIKTRGQQVTLRCSSQSGHNTVSWYQQALGQGPQFIFQYYREEENGRGNFPPRFSGLQFPNYSSELNVNALELDDSALYLCASSLPGQRANEQFFGPGTRLTVL.

This clone was picked up one time. This chain joins TRBV2 and TRBJ2-5, with 8 bases fitting TRBD2. With 4 bases clipped from V and 6 bases from J, the junction kept 10 bases outside the gene matches. Germline assignment: CDR1 SNHLY and CDR2 FYNNEI. The CDR3 has 15 amino acids. CDR3 region: CASSGGRGGAKTQYF. CDR3 nucleotides: TGTGCCAGCAGTGGCGGTCGGGGGGGGGCCAAGACCCAGTACTTC.

The chain is built from TRBV7-2 and TRBJ2-3; unclear D gene. Trimming removed 2 bases from V and 4 bases from J, with 10 bases in between. Germline values: CDR1 SGHTA, CDR2 FQGNSA. This CDR3 has 14 residues. The CDR3 is CASSLPNGADTQYF. DNA of the CDR3: TGTGCCAGCAGCTTACCAAACGGAGCAGATACGCAGTATTTT. The full variable domain, rest sourced from reference TRBV7-2 and TRBJ2-3, is GAGVSQSPSNKVTEKGKDVELRCDPISGHTALYWYRQSLGQGLEFLIYFQGNSAPDKSGLPSDRFSAERTGGSVSTLTIQRTQQEDSAVYLCASSLPNGADTQYFGPGTRLTVL.

CDR3 in amino acids: CASSPPAGGQSYGYTF. CDR3 DNA sequence: TGTGCCAGCTCACCACCAGCCGGGGGGCAAAGCTATGGCTACACCTTC. The chain joins TRBV18 to TRBJ1-2; D is perhaps TRBD1 (6 bases). CDR3 size: 16 residues. CDR1 KGHSH and CDR2 LQKENI come from the germline V gene. V was trimmed by 0 bases and J by 4 bases, leaving 15 bases between them. Full variable domain (missing parts from reference TRBV18 and TRBJ1-2): NAGVMQNPRHLVRRRGQEARLRCSPMKGHSHVYWYRQLPEEGLKFMVYLQKENIIDESGMPKERFSAEFPKEGPSILRIQQVVRGDSAAYFCASSPPAGGQSYGYTFGSGTRLTVV.